What follows are 22 T cell receptor beta chains derived from one specimen sequenced in a study of cytomegalovirus exposure and HLA in healthy donors. It was with 60 Vbeta and 13 Jbeta primers that the PCR ran. Produced via immunoSEQ multiplex PCR; TCRdb's table is partial and in-frame only. The sample has about 160,000 clones, roughly 82% seen once. The sample comprised PBMCs. Every receptor here comes from a girl aged 5 to 17 in good health and CMV-seropositive.

The chain has TRBV27 and TRBJ2-2, with TRBD2 identical over 12 bases. With V trimmed by 3 bases and J by 6 bases, 11 bases remained unmatched. The CDR3 is 18 residues long. CDR1 and CDR2 from the germline V gene are MNHEY and SMNVEV (reference sequence). Here the CDR3 reads CASSFSSGRASGPGELFF. The CDR3 nucleotides read TGTGCCAGCAGTTTCTCTAGCGGGAGGGCCTCCGGGCCCGGGGAGCTGTTTTTT.

This clone has a single count. The rearrangement links TRBV2 to TRBJ1-1, with D perhaps matching TRBD1 (6 bases). V dropped 8 bases and J dropped 5 bases, with 15 bases sitting between them. Germline values: CDR1 SNHLY, CDR2 FYNNEI. The CDR3 length is 13 residues. The DNA for the CDR3 is TGTGCCAGCGCCGACAGGCGGGAGACTGAAGCTTTCTTT. This gives the protein CASADRRETEAFF.

The chain couples TRBV21-1 to TRBJ2-6; the table's D call of TRBD1 was not tested on the DNA. TRBV21-1 is a pseudogene. CDR3 length: 16 residues. This chain's CDR3 is CASSKDARSGANVLTF. The CDR3 DNA sequence: TGTGCCAGCAGCAAAGACGCCAGGTCGGGGGCCAACGTCCTGACTTTC.

This rearrangement joins TRBV30 to TRBJ2-3; D remains unclear. Per germline, CDR1 GTSNPN and CDR2 SVGIG (reference sequence). Trimming stripped 0 bases from V and 2 bases from J, with 18 bases between. The CDR3 length is 17 residues. CDR3 DNA: TGTGCCTGGAGTGTACCGACGGAACCCAGGTCCACAGATACGCAGTATTTT. This encodes CAWSVPTEPRSTDTQYF.

The sample holds a few counts of this clone. The rearrangement joins TRBV5-6 to TRBJ1-3; 8 bases agree with TRBD1. Germline assignment: CDR1 SGHDT and CDR2 YYEEEE. J was trimmed by 7 bases and V by 4 bases; bases with no gene match: 7. CDR3 length: 14 residues. CDR3 loop: CASSAGQGLNTIYF. The CDR3 region has the DNA TGTGCCAGCAGCGCAGGACAGGGCCTGAACACCATATATTTT.

The gene calls are TRBV9 and TRBJ2-7, with D perhaps TRBD1 (6 bases). This CDR3 comprises 16 residues. Trimming removed 7 bases from V and 0 bases from J, with 20 bases in between. Germline CDR1 SGDLS, CDR2 YYNGEE. CDR3 in amino acids: CASASDRDIPSYEQYF. The CDR3 region has the DNA TGTGCCAGCGCCAGCGACCGGGACATTCCCTCCTACGAGCAGTACTTC.

The gene calls are TRBV2 and TRBJ1-1, with a possible D match to TRBD1 (5 bases). Germline assignment: CDR1 SNHLY and CDR2 FYNNEI. With 6 bases removed from V and 8 bases from J, the gap between germline ends came to 10 bases. The CDR3 is 11 residues long. The CDR3 spells CASSDRSEAFF. CDR3 nucleotide sequence: TGTGCCAGCAGCGACAGATCGGAAGCTTTCTTT.

This rearrangement joins TRBV11-2 to TRBJ1-3; 10 nucleotides align to TRBD1. Germline V lookup: CDR1 SGHAT, CDR2 FQNNGV. The trim removed 3 bases at V and 8 bases at J, leaving 7 bases unmatched. The CDR3 is 15 amino acids. The CDR3 protein is CASSLTGQGEDTIYF. CDR3 in DNA: TGTGCCAGCAGCTTGACCGGACAGGGGGAAGACACCATATATTTT.

There are a few counts of this clone. J is TRBJ2-3 and V is TRBV9, with D perhaps TRBD2 (5 bases). Germline V gene data show CDR1 as SGDLS and CDR2 as YYNGEE. The CDR3 is 16 amino acids. Trimming shortened V by 0 bases and J by 1 base, and 12 bases separated the two germline ends. The CDR3, as DNA: TGTGCCAGCAGCGTAGGAGAGGGTTCTGGCACAGATACGCAGTATTTT. Protein product: CASSVGEGSGTDTQYF. Together with reference TRBV9 and TRBJ2-3, the CDR3 gives the full variable domain: DSGVTQTPKHLITATGQRVTLRCSPRSGDLSVYWYQQSLDQGLQFLIQYYNGEERAKGNILERFSAQQFPDLHSELNLSSLELGDSALYFCASSVGEGSGTDTQYFGPGTRLTVL.

The chain carries TRBV5-1 and TRBJ1-4, with D unclear. Trimming took 2 bases from V and 0 from J, leaving 5 bases between them. CDR3 length: 14 amino acids. Germline V gene data show CDR1 as SGHRS and CDR2 as YFSETQ. The CDR3 reads CASSFRATNEKLFF. The CDR3 DNA sequence: TGCGCCAGCAGCTTTCGAGCAACTAATGAAAAACTGTTTTTT.

The gene calls are TRBV5-6 and TRBJ2-7; 7 bases agree with TRBD1. The CDR3 is 14 residues long. V lost 2 bases and J lost 3; bases outside the gene matches: 5. Per germline, CDR1 SGHDT and CDR2 YYEEEE. CDR3 region: CASSFVGGGYEQYF. The CDR3 nucleotides are TGTGCCAGCAGCTTCGTAGGGGGCGGCTACGAGCAGTACTTC.

The CDR3 region has the DNA TGCGCCAGCAGCCTCTTCGTGGGGACAGGGGAGGACAATGAGCAGTTCTTC. It specifies CASSLFVGTGEDNEQFF. The J gene is TRBJ2-1, the V gene TRBV4-3, with 10 bases matching TRBD1. The germline gives CDR1 LGHNA, CDR2 YSLEER. Unmatched junction bases numbered 11, after V lost 4 bases and J lost 5 bases. The CDR3 consists of 17 residues.

This clone was seen a handful of times. The J gene is TRBJ2-5, the V gene TRBV15; perhaps TRBD2 as D (7 bases). CDR1 and CDR2 from the germline V gene are LNHNV and YYDKDF (reference sequence). The CDR3 covers 14 residues. Between the trimmed V and J ends, which lost 1 base and 4 bases, there was a span of 10 bases. CDR3 sequence reads: CATSRAGGPETQYF. The CDR3 nucleotides read TGTGCCACCAGCAGAGCGGGGGGCCCAGAGACCCAGTACTTC.

CDR3 coding DNA: TGCGCCAGCAGAGGGACAGGGACGGAGGCCGGGGAGCTGTTTTTT. Protein: CASRGTGTEAGELFF. The chain couples TRBV10-1 to TRBJ2-2; 9 bases map to TRBD1. V shed 6 bases and J 6 bases; nucleotides not matched to a gene: 8. Germline loops: CDR1 WNHNN, CDR2 SYGVQD (reference sequence). This CDR3 spans 15 amino acids.

This chain uses TRBV9 with TRBJ1-3, with D maybe TRBD1 (6 bases). Trimming shortened V by 1 base and J by 0 bases, and 8 bases separated the two germline ends. The CDR3 length is 15 residues. Germline V CDR1 and CDR2: SGDLS, YYNGEE. CDR3 in DNA: TGTGCCAGCAGCGTAACAGGGAGCTCTGGAAACACCATATATTTT. The encoded protein is CASSVTGSSGNTIYF.

The rearrangement links TRBV19 to TRBJ2-7; 8 bases are a match to TRBD2. CDR3 size: 14 residues. Germline trimming cut 1 base from V and 3 bases from J; bases unmatched to any gene: 2. CDR1 and CDR2 (germline): LNHDA, SQIVND (reference sequence). The CDR3 DNA sequence: TGTGCCAGTAGTATAGTGAGCGGGGGCTACGAGCAGTACTTC. Its protein product is CASSIVSGGYEQYF. Drawing the rest from reference TRBV19 and TRBJ2-7, the complete variable domain is DGGITQSPKYLFRKEGQNVTLSCEQNLNHDAMYWYRQDPGQGLRLIYYSQIVNDFQKGDIAEGYSVSREKKESFPLTVTSAQKNPTAFYLCASSIVSGGYEQYFGPGTRLTVT.

The chain carries TRBV5-1 and TRBJ1-5; D not resolved. Germline CDR1 reads SGHRS; CDR2 reads YFSETQ. The V and J ends lost 0 bases and 3 bases respectively, with 4 bases between them. The CDR3 consists of 13 residues. The CDR3 is CASSLGPNQPQHF. The CDR3 coding sequence is TGCGCCAGCAGCTTGGGGCCCAATCAGCCCCAGCATTTT.

In this sample, this clone turned up a few times. The rearrangement uses TRBV11-2 and TRBJ1-1; D is unresolved. The CDR3 covers 11 residues. The V and J ends lost 0 bases and 8 bases respectively, with 4 bases between them. Germline CDR1 is SGHAT and CDR2 is FQNNGV. The CDR3 loop is CASSLDLEAFF. The CDR3 DNA follows: TGTGCCAGCAGCTTAGATCTGGAAGCTTTCTTT.

The CDR3 DNA sequence: TGTGCCAGCAGGGGAGACAGGGGAAGCTCTTACGAGCAGTACTTC. It yields the protein CASRGDRGSSYEQYF. The rearrangement links TRBV6-1 to TRBJ2-7; 8 bases fit TRBD1. J gave up 4 bases and V 6 bases, and 11 bases lay outside the gene matches. The CDR3 extends over 15 amino acids. Germline loops: CDR1 MNHNS, CDR2 SASEGT.

V is TRBV28 and J is TRBJ2-7, with a possible D match to TRBD2 (5 bases). Germline loops: CDR1 MDHEN, CDR2 SYDVKM. The V and J ends lost 4 bases and 2 bases respectively, with 15 bases between them. CDR3 length: 15 residues. The CDR3: CASSSGSLGTYEQYF. The CDR3 bases are TGTGCCAGCAGTTCGGGGTCTCTAGGGACCTACGAGCAGTACTTC.

V gene TRBV5-4 combines with J gene TRBJ2-3; TRBD2 aligns across 15 bases. Trimming removed 4 bases from V and 6 bases from J; junction bases left unmatched: 12. Germline V gene lookup returns CDR1 SGHNT and CDR2 YYREEE (reference sequence). This CDR3 spans 18 amino acids. The CDR3 DNA reads TGTGCCAGCAGCCCGGGGACTAGCGGGAGGATAATGGTTGATACGCAGTATTTT. Its translation: CASSPGTSGRIMVDTQYF.

This chain connects TRBV11-2 to TRBJ2-3; the D is unclear. Germline V gene lookup returns CDR1 SGHAT and CDR2 FQNNGV. CDR3 length: 16 residues. With 0 bases removed from V and 2 bases from J, the gap between germline ends came to 12 bases. DNA of the CDR3: TGTGCCAGCAGCTTAGATGAGGTTTCTTACACAGATACGCAGTATTTT. Residues: CASSLDEVSYTDTQYF.